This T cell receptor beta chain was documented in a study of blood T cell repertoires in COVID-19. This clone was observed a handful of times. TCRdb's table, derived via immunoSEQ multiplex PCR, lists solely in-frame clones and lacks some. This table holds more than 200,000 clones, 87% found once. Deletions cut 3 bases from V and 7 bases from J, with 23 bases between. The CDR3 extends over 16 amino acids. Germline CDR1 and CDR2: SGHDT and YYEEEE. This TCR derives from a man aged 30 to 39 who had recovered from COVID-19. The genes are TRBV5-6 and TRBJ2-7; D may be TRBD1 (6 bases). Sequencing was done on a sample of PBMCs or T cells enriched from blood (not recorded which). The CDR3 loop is CASSWGQALRPGEQYF. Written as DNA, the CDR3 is TGTGCCAGCAGCTGGGGGCAGGCACTCCGTCCGGGTGAGCAGTACTTC.